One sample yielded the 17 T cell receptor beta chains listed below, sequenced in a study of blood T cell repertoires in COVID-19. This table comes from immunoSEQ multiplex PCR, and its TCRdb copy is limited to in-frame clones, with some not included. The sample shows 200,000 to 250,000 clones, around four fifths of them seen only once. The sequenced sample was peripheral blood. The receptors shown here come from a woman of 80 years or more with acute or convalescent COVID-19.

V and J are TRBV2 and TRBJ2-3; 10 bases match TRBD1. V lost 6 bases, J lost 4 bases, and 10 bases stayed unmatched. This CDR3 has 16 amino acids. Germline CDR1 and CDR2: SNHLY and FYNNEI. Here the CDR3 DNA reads TGTGCCAGCAGCGCGGACAGGGGGAGAGGAGCAGATACGCAGTATTTT. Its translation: CASSADRGRGADTQYF.

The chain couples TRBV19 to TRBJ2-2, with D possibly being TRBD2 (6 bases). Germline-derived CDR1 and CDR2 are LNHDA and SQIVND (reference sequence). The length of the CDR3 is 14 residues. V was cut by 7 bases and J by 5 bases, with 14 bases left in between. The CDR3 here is CASTPREMTGELFF. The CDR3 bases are TGTGCCAGTACCCCGCGGGAAATGACCGGGGAGCTGTTTTTT.

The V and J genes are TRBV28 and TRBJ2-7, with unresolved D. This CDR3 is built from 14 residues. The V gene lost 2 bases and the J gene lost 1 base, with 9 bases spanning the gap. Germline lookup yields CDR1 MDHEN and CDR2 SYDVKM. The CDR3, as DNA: TGTGCCAGCAGTTTAGCGGATACTTCCTACGAGCAGTACTTC. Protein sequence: CASSLADTSYEQYF.

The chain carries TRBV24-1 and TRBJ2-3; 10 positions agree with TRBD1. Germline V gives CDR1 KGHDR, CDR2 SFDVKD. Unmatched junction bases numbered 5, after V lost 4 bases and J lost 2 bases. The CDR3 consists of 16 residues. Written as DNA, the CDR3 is TGTGCCACCAGTGAACCGACAGGGGGCCCCACAGATACGCAGTATTTT. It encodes CATSEPTGGPTDTQYF.

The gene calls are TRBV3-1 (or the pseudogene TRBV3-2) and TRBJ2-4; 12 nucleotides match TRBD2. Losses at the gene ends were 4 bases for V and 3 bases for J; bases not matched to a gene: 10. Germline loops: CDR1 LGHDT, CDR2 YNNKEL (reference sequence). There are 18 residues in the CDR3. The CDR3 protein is CASSPPLTSGSVKNIQYF. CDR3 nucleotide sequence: TGTGCCAGCAGCCCGCCCCTGACTAGCGGGAGTGTCAAAAACATTCAGTACTTC.

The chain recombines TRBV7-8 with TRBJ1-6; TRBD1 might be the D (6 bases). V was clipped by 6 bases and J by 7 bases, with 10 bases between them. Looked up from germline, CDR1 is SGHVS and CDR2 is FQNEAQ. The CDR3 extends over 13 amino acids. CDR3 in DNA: TGTGCCAGCAGGATAGGACAGAATTCACCCCTCCACTTT. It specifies CASRIGQNSPLHF. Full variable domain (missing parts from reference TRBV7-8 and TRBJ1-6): GAGVSQSPRYKVAKRGQDVALRCDPISGHVSLFWYQQALGQGPEFLTYFQNEAQLDKSGLPSDRFFAERPEGSVSTLKIQRTQQEDSAVYLCASRIGQNSPLHFGNGTRLTVT.

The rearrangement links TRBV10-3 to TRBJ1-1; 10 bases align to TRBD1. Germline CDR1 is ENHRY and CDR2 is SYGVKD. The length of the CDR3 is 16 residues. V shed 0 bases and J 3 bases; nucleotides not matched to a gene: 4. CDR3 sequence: CAISESGTGEDTEAFF. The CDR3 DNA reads TGTGCCATCAGTGAGTCTGGGACAGGGGAGGACACTGAAGCTTTCTTT.

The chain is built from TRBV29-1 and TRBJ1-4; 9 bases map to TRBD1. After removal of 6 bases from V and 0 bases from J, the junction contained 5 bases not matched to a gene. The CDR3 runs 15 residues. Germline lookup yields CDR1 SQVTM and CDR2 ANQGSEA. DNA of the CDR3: TGCAGCGTCACGGGACAGGGTTCAACTAATGAAAAACTGTTTTTT. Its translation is CSVTGQGSTNEKLFF.

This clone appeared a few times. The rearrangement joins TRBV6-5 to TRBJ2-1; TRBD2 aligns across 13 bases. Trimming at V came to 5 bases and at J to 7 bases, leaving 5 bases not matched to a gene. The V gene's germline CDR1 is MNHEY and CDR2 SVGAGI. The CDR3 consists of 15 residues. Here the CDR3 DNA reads TGTGCCAGCAGTCTCCCGGGACTAGCGGGAAATGAGCAGTTCTTC. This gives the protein CASSLPGLAGNEQFF.

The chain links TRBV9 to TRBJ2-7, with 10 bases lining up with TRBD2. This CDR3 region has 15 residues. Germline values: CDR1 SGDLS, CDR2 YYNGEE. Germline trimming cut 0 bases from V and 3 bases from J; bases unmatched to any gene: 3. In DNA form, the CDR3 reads TGTGCCAGCAGCGTAGGTGGACTAGCGGACTACGAGCAGTACTTC. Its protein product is CASSVGGLADYEQYF.

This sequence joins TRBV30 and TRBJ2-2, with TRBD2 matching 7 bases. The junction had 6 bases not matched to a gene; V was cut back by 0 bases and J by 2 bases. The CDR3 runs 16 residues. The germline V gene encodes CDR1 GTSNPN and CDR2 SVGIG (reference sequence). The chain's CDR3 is CAWSVLGGSNTGELFF. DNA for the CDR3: TGTGCCTGGAGTGTACTGGGGGGGAGTAACACCGGGGAGCTGTTTTTT.

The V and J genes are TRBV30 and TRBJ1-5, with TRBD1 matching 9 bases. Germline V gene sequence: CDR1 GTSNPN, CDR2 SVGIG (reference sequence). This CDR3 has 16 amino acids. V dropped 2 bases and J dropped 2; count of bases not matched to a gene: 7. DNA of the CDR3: TGTGCCTGGAGTATCACAGGGGGCTTAGGCAATCAGCCCCAGCATTTT. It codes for CAWSITGGLGNQPQHF.

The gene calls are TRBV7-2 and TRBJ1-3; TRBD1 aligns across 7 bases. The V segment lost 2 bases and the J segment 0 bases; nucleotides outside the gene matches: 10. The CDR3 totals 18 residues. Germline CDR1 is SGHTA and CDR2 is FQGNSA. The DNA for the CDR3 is TGTGCCAGCAGCTTAATCCCACCTAGACAGGGCTCTGGAAACACCATATATTTT. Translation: CASSLIPPRQGSGNTIYF.

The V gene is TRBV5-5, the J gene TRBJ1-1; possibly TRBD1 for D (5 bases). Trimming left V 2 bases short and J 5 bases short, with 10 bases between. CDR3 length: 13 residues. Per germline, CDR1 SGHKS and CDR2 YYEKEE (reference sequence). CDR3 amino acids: CASSFGRVTEAFF. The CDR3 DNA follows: TGTGCCAGCAGCTTTGGCAGGGTGACTGAAGCTTTCTTT.

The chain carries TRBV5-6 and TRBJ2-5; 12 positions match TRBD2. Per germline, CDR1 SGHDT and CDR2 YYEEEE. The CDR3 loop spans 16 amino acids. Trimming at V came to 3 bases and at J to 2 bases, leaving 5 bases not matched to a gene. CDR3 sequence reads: CASSWRLAGEQETQYF. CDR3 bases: TGTGCCAGCAGCTGGAGACTAGCGGGGGAACAAGAGACCCAGTACTTC.

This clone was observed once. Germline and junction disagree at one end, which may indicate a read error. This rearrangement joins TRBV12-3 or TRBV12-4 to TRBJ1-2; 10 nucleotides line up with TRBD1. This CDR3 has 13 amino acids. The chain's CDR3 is CAGSPGTGDGYTF. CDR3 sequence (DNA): TGTGCCGGCAGCCCCGGGACAGGGGATGGCTACACCTTC.

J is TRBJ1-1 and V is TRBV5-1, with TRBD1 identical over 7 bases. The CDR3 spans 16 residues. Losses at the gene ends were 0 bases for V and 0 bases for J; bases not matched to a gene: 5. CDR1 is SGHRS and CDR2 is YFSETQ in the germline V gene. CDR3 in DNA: TGCGCCAGCAGCTTGGCGGGACAGAGAATGAACACTGAAGCTTTCTTT. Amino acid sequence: CASSLAGQRMNTEAFF.